The sequence of this TCR beta chain was determined in a study of Ad26.COV2.S vaccination and SARS-CoV-2 variants. Study-wide background: The study gave Ad26.COV2.S intramuscularly, once or twice 56 days apart. Study results and limitations: Considerable breadth of spike-specific CD8+ and CD4+ T cell responses has reportedly been documented following vaccination.

This CDR3 has 18 amino acids. Germline V CDR1 and CDR2: KGHSH, LQKENI. V shed 0 bases and J shed 0 bases, with 15 bases lying between them. Notes on this clone: As yet, its antigen is unknown.

Treatment reported: roughly 18 received Ad26.COV2.S at low or high dose, single or two shots; about 5 received placebo; per-sample allocation not given. Vaccine and placebo recipients were sampled on day 63 after the first injection. Donation came from an adult in Boston who was aged 18-55 years. Clones were sequenced by immunoSEQ multiplex PCR, and TCRdb holds only the in-frame ones, with some missing. This sample has hundreds of thousands of clones, with about 90% found just once. This material consisted of peripheral blood, taken in a trial of Ad26.COV2.S vaccine versus placebo. The chain recombines TRBV18 with TRBJ1-3; D is ambiguous. The receptor was isolated from a person between 18 and 65 years old who received the Ad26.COV2.S COVID-19 vaccine or a placebo. The CDR3 is CASSPPGSSFNSGNTIYF. The CDR3, as DNA: TGTGCCAGCTCACCACCGGGGTCCTCATTTAACTCTGGAAACACCATATATTTT.